This TCR beta chain was found in a study of T cell repertoires in cytomegalovirus infection. Overall study findings and caveats: The cumulative frequency of public TCR beta families identified carriers of CMV plus the relevant HLA.

The germline V and J ends were trimmed by 0 bases and 0 bases, with 11 bases remaining between them. The germline V gene has CDR1 SGHRS and CDR2 YFSETQ. The length of the CDR3 is 16 residues. This clonotype was counted only a few times. Its target is unknown. From the reads, TCRdb called clonotypes with MiXCR, one entry per CDR3 protein. This sample has hundreds of thousands of distinct CDR3 sequences, with 15% to 20% found just once. This sequence originates from a human donor in good health (CMV status not recorded). Some clones in this sample may be carry-over from other donors' samples. Sequenced: PBMCs. V is TRBV5-1 and J is TRBJ2-3; D tentatively reads TRBD1 or TRBD2 (5 bases each). The CDR3 is CASSLDDGASTDTQYF. CDR3 DNA sequence: TGCGCCAGCAGCTTGGATGACGGGGCTAGCACAGATACGCAGTATTTT.